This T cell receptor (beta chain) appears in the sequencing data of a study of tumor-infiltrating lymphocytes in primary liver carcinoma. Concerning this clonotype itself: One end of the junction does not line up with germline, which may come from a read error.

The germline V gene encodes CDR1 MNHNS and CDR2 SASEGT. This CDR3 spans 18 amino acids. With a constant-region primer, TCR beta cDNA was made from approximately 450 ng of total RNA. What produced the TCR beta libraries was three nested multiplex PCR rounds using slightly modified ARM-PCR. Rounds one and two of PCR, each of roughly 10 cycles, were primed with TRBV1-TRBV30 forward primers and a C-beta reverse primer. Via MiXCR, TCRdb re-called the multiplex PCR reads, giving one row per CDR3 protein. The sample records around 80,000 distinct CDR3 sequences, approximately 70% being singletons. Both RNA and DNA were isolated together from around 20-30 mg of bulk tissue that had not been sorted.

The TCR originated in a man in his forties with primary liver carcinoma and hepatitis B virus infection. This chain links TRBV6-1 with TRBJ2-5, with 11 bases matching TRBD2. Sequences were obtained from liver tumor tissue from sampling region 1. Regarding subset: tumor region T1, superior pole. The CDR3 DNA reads TGTGCCAACAGTGAAACCTTTCTAGCGGGAGGTAACCAAGAGACACAGTACTTC. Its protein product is CANSETFLAGGNQETQYF.